The present T cell receptor (beta chain) was sequenced within a study of CD8+ T cells in alopecia areata. Extracted from the samples, RNA was reverse transcribed into cDNA to serve as the sequencing template. Using immunoSEQ multiplex PCR, the repertoire was profiled, and TCRdb retains in-frame clones only, with some absent. The sample carries about 120,000 clones, 53% recorded once. Treatment of the sample: oral pan-JAK inhibitor, 5-10 mg twice daily. In its sample, this clone was seen a few times. V trimming: 7 bases; J trimming: 4 bases; junction bases outside the gene matches: 6. Germline V gene data show CDR1 as GTSNPN and CDR2 as SVGIG (reference sequence). The CDR3 length is 14 residues.

The receptor comes from a human donor with alopecia areata. The sequenced sample was CD4+ T cells sorted from blood, obtained at week 4, from a patient treated with tofacitinib. The V call is TRBV30, the J call TRBJ2-1, with 11 nucleotides matching TRBD2. In nucleotides, the CDR3 is TGTGCCTCGACAACTAGCGGGGGATACAATGAGCAGTTCTTC. Translating it yields CASTTSGGYNEQFF.